The clone carrying this TCR beta chain turned up a few times. Its specificity is unknown. This record comes from a study of T cells in Graves' hyperthyroidism and ophthalmopathy. Study details: Prior to any treatment, at the point of initial diagnosis, peripheral blood was collected. Whole-study findings and limits: Prediction of ophthalmopathy progression came a median approximately 6 months pre-onset.

Thyroid ultrasound and orbital computed tomography, with clinical symptoms and serum thyroxine and TRAb, informed diagnoses. What was amplified from RNA transcripts were TCR beta CDR3 regions. TCR CDR3 regions were first amplified by RT-PCR with HTBI primers. TCRdb itself ran the multiplex PCR reads through MiXCR, one entry per CDR3 protein. The sample has 400,000 to 500,000 distinct CDR3 sequences; around an eighth are singletons. CDR1 is SGDLS, CDR2 YYNGEE, per germline. The CDR3 runs to 12 residues. V lost 3 bases, J lost 5 bases, and 6 bases lay in between. The specimen sequenced was blood. V is TRBV9 and J is TRBJ2-1; no firm D call. The TCR was taken from a woman between 18 and 30 years old with Graves' hyperthyroidism. The CDR3 reads CASSEFNNEQFF. The CDR3 coding sequence is TGTGCCAGCAGCGAATTCAACAATGAGCAGTTCTTC.